Each of the 28 T cell receptor beta chains below was sequenced from the same sample in a study of blood T cell repertoires in COVID-19. The repertoire was sequenced with immunoSEQ multiplex PCR; TCRdb's copy has only in-frame clones and lacks some. The sample yields approximately 210,000 clones, 92% seen once. Sequences were obtained from peripheral blood. The receptors come from a man aged 30 to 39 with acute or convalescent COVID-19.

This chain connects TRBV24-1 to TRBJ2-2; 9 bases match TRBD2. Germline CDR1 KGHDR, CDR2 SFDVKD. Trimming removed 5 bases from V and 2 bases from J; junction bases left unmatched: 5. This CDR3 region has 16 residues. The CDR3 is CATSGLAALNTGELFF. The CDR3, as DNA: TGTGCCACCAGTGGACTAGCGGCGCTTAACACCGGGGAGCTGTTTTTT.

The rearrangement uses TRBV7-2 and TRBJ2-5; D remains unclear. CDR1 is SGHTA and CDR2 is FQGNSA in the germline V gene. Trimming removed 2 bases at V and 7 bases at J, with 8 bases between. The CDR3 has 12 amino acids. The CDR3 DNA is TGTGCCAGCAGCTTATCTCTAGGGACCCAGTACTTC. Its protein is CASSLSLGTQYF.

This chain joins TRBV9 and TRBJ2-1, with D perhaps matching TRBD2 (5 bases). Germline-derived CDR1 and CDR2 are SGDLS and YYNGEE. Trimming left V 0 bases short and J 6 bases short, with 13 bases between. This CDR3 spans 15 amino acids. CDR3 DNA sequence: TGTGCCAGCAGCGTAGATTGGCTGAGGGCCAATGAGCAGTTCTTC. Translating it yields CASSVDWLRANEQFF.

V gene TRBV7-3 combines with J gene TRBJ1-2, with TRBD1 matching over 8 bases. The CDR3 covers 14 residues. V dropped 5 bases and J dropped 1; count of bases not matched to a gene: 3. The V gene's germline CDR1 is SGHTA and CDR2 FQGTGA. The CDR3 region has the DNA TGTGCCAGCAGCCCCGACAGGGGTAACTATGGCTACACCTTC. Translation: CASSPDRGNYGYTF.

The chain employs TRBV27 and TRBJ1-1; D not certain. Germline assignment: CDR1 MNHEY and CDR2 SMNVEV (reference sequence). CDR3 length equals 16 residues. With 2 bases removed from V and 10 bases from J, the gap between germline ends came to 23 bases. CDR3 loop: CASSLDGPRTLRGAFF. The CDR3 coding sequence is TGTGCCAGCAGTTTAGATGGCCCCAGAACTCTACGCGGAGCTTTCTTT.

The rearrangement uses TRBV4-1 and TRBJ1-5; D unresolved. CDR1 is MGHRA, CDR2 YSYEKL, per germline. The ends were cut back, 4 bases at V and 0 bases at J, with 19 bases in the middle. The CDR3 length is 18 residues. CDR3 bases: TGCGCCAGCAGCCCCGGCCCCTCAGGAACCTTTAGCAATCAGCCCCAGCATTTT. This gives the protein CASSPGPSGTFSNQPQHF.

V is TRBV2 and J is TRBJ2-2, with 8 bases fitting TRBD1. The CDR3 consists of 15 residues. CDR1 and CDR2 from the germline V gene are SNHLY and FYNNEI. Trimming removed 4 bases from V and 11 bases from J; junction bases left unmatched: 12. CDR3 sequence: CASSVGLLGQGELFF. DNA for the CDR3: TGTGCCAGCAGTGTAGGCCTTTTAGGACAGGGCGAGCTGTTTTTT.

The chain joins TRBV29-1 to TRBJ2-7; TRBD2 matches at 11 bases. The V segment lost 1 base and the J segment 2 bases; nucleotides outside the gene matches: 13. The CDR3 runs to 18 residues. Germline CDR1 SQVTM, CDR2 ANQGSEA. The CDR3 nucleotides read TGCAGCGTTGAAGGAACAGCTCCTAGCGGGAGGCCCACCTACGAGCAGTACTTC. Its protein product is CSVEGTAPSGRPTYEQYF.

The V gene is TRBV3-1 (or the pseudogene TRBV3-2), the J gene TRBJ2-7; D is uncertain. The length of the CDR3 is 11 residues. CDR1 and CDR2 from the germline V gene are LGHDT and YNNKEL (reference sequence). The ends were cut back, 4 bases at V and 5 bases at J, with 6 bases in the middle. Here the CDR3 DNA reads TGTGCCAGCAGCCGTAGTAACGAGCAGTACTTC. It encodes CASSRSNEQYF.

The chain uses TRBV2 and TRBJ2-2, with 7 bases matching TRBD1. This CDR3 comprises 14 residues. Looked up from germline, CDR1 is SNHLY and CDR2 is FYNNEI. Trimming took 10 bases from V and 6 from J; bases not matched to a gene: 11. DNA of the CDR3: TGTGCCACAGACCGGGACAGTGGGTCCGGGGAGCTGTTTTTT. This gives the protein CATDRDSGSGELFF.

J is TRBJ1-4 and V is TRBV3-1 (or the pseudogene TRBV3-2), with TRBD1 as a possible D gene (6 bases). CDR1 is LGHDT and CDR2 is YNNKEL in the germline V gene (reference sequence). CDR3 length: 16 residues. V was trimmed by 0 bases and J by 8 bases, leaving 16 bases between them. Here the CDR3 DNA reads TGTGCCAGCAGCCAAGACAAGGTCAGGGGAAGAGAAAAACTGTTTTTT. Translated: CASSQDKVRGREKLFF.

The chain carries TRBV3-1 (or the pseudogene TRBV3-2) and TRBJ1-4; no clear D. Germline V lookup: CDR1 LGHDT, CDR2 YNNKEL (reference sequence). This CDR3 comprises 12 residues. Trimming removed 5 bases from V and 8 bases from J, with 9 bases in between. The CDR3 coding sequence is TGTGCCAGCAGCACTCGAGGGGAAAAACTGTTTTTT. It codes for CASSTRGEKLFF.

This rearrangement joins TRBV14 to TRBJ2-1; D is possibly TRBD2 (6 bases). V was shortened by 0 bases and J by 7 bases, with 16 bases between the two germline ends. CDR3 length equals 16 residues. The germline V gene encodes CDR1 SGHDN and CDR2 FVKESK. The CDR3 DNA is TGTGCCAGCAGCCAAGATAGGACTATTACTCCAAATGAGCAGTTCTTC. It encodes CASSQDRTITPNEQFF.

The chain uses TRBV7-9 and TRBJ1-5, with TRBD1 identical over 7 bases. The CDR3 is made up of 17 amino acids. V shed 1 base and J 2 bases; nucleotides not matched to a gene: 8. CDR1 and CDR2 (germline): SEHNR, FQNEAQ (reference sequence). CDR3: CASSLGAGGKGNQPQHF. The CDR3 DNA follows: TGTGCCAGCAGCTTAGGGGCAGGGGGAAAGGGCAATCAGCCCCAGCATTTT.

This chain links TRBV27 with TRBJ2-2; 13 nucleotides align to TRBD2. J lost 7 bases, V lost 6 bases, and 8 bases had no gene match. This CDR3 has 16 amino acids. Germline CDR1 MNHEY, CDR2 SMNVEV (reference sequence). CDR3 amino acids: CASRWTSGGAGGELFF. The CDR3 DNA sequence: TGTGCCAGCAGGTGGACTAGCGGGGGTGCTGGCGGGGAGCTGTTTTTT.

The J gene is TRBJ2-1, the V gene TRBV7-3; 9 nucleotides agree with TRBD2. CDR1 SGHTA and CDR2 FQGTGA come from the germline V gene. The V segment lost 3 bases and the J segment 7 bases; nucleotides outside the gene matches: 7. The CDR3 has 15 amino acids. CDR3 DNA sequence: TGTGCCAGCAGCTTGGGGACTAGCTGGAGGAATGAGCAGTTCTTC. Translating it yields CASSLGTSWRNEQFF.

The chain carries TRBV28 and TRBJ2-7; the D gene is possibly TRBD1 (5 bases). Per germline, CDR1 MDHEN and CDR2 SYDVKM. Trimming stripped 6 bases from V and 1 base from J, with 13 bases between. The CDR3 loop spans 14 amino acids. CDR3: CASRLTALSYEQYF. DNA of the CDR3: TGTGCCAGCAGATTGACAGCTTTATCCTACGAGCAGTACTTC.

V is TRBV5-4 and J is TRBJ2-3; 16 positions agree with TRBD2. The CDR3 sequence is 19 residues long. Looked up from germline, CDR1 is SGHNT and CDR2 is YYREEE (reference sequence). Trimming removed 5 bases from V and 1 base from J; junction bases left unmatched: 10. The CDR3 loop is CASSSAGTSGGAGTDTQYF. CDR3 nucleotide sequence: TGTGCCAGCAGTTCCGCCGGGACTAGCGGGGGGGCGGGCACAGATACGCAGTATTTT.

The V gene is TRBV5-3, the J gene TRBJ1-1; no clear D gene. TRBV5-3 is placed among ORFs of uncertain function. Trimming took off 1 base at V and 7 bases at J, with 17 bases between the two ends. This CDR3 has 15 residues. Written as DNA, the CDR3 is TGTGCCAGAAGCTTGCGGGGAAGGGAAAGGGATGAAGCTTTCTTT. Translated: CARSLRGRERDEAFF.

This chain uses TRBV7-8 with TRBJ1-6; 7 bases align to TRBD1. The V gene's germline CDR1 is SGHVS and CDR2 FQNEAQ. Germline trimming cut 8 bases from V and 7 bases from J; bases unmatched to any gene: 5. The CDR3 is 13 residues long. CDR3 protein: CASRDSSNSPLHF. CDR3 sequence (DNA): TGTGCCAGCCGGGACAGCTCAAATTCACCCCTCCACTTT.

This sequence joins TRBV5-1 and TRBJ1-2; possible D gene TRBD1, 6 bases. Trimming took off 4 bases at V and 3 bases at J, with 13 bases between the two ends. The CDR3 has 14 residues. Germline V gives CDR1 SGHRS, CDR2 YFSETQ. CDR3 protein: CASSQVGGDYGYTF. The CDR3 nucleotides read TGCGCCAGCAGCCAGGTAGGGGGAGACTATGGCTACACCTTC.

V usage is TRBV7-3 and J usage is TRBJ2-7; 7 nucleotides align to TRBD2. The CDR3 contains 15 residues. V was pared by 3 bases and J by 6 bases, with 11 bases of the junction left unmatched. The V gene's germline CDR1 is SGHTA and CDR2 FQGTGA. CDR3 region: CASSLRAGREGEQYF. CDR3 sequence (DNA): TGTGCCAGCAGCTTGAGAGCGGGGAGAGAGGGCGAGCAGTACTTC.

This chain links TRBV5-1 with TRBJ1-1, with TRBD1 as a possible D gene (6 bases). There are 14 residues in the CDR3. Germline CDR1 and CDR2: SGHRS and YFSETQ. V lost 7 bases and J 5 bases, leaving 18 bases between the germline ends. The chain's CDR3 is CASCVTQGSTEAFF. The DNA for the CDR3 is TGCGCCAGCTGCGTTACACAGGGAAGTACTGAAGCTTTCTTT.

The chain couples TRBV6-2 or TRBV6-3 to TRBJ2-5; 11 bases agree with TRBD2. The CDR3 totals 17 residues. Germline V lookup: CDR1 MNHEY, CDR2 SVGEGT. With V trimmed by 6 bases and J by 5 bases, 14 bases remained unmatched. DNA for the CDR3: TGTGCCAGCAGCCTACTAGCGGGAGTGGGTGGCCGCGAGACCCAGTACTTC. Translated: CASSLLAGVGGRETQYF.

V and J are TRBV11-2 and TRBJ1-1, with a weak D call TRBD1 (6 bases). The germline V gene encodes CDR1 SGHAT and CDR2 FQNNGV. V lost 2 bases to trimming and J lost 7 bases, with 8 bases between them. The CDR3 loop spans 12 amino acids. CDR3 loop: CASSLIQGEAFF. CDR3 coding DNA: TGTGCCAGCAGCTTAATACAGGGTGAAGCTTTCTTT. The full variable domain, in which reference TRBV11-2 and TRBJ1-1 provide the parts outside the CDR3, is EAGVAQSPRYKIIEKRQSVAFWCNPISGHATLYWYQQILGQGPKLLIQFQNNGVVDDSQLPKDRFSAERLKGVDSTLKIQPAKLEDSAVYLCASSLIQGEAFFGQGTRLTVV.

This clone was observed a single time. The chain joins TRBV5-1 to TRBJ1-1; D might be TRBD1 (6 bases). The V and J ends lost 0 bases and 2 bases respectively, with 14 bases between them. The germline V gene has CDR1 SGHRS and CDR2 YFSETQ. This CDR3 comprises 16 residues. The CDR3 sequence: CASSLAGDGVNTEAFF. The CDR3 DNA sequence: TGCGCCAGCAGCTTGGCAGGGGATGGGGTTAACACTGAAGCTTTCTTT. Filled out from reference TRBV5-1 and TRBJ1-1, the complete variable domain reads KAGVTQTPRYLIKTRGQQVTLSCSPISGHRSVSWYQQTPGQGLQFLFEYFSETQRNKGNFPGRFSGRQFSNSRSEMNVSTLELGDSALYLCASSLAGDGVNTEAFFGQGTRLTVV.

This chain's CDR3 is CASSDRAIAGRDTQYF. The CDR3 coding sequence is TGTGCCAGCTCCGACCGAGCTATAGCGGGAAGGGATACGCAGTATTTT. The chain is built from TRBV18 and TRBJ2-3; TRBD2 matches 8 bases. Germline V CDR1 and CDR2: KGHSH, LQKENI. The CDR3 is 16 residues long. J gave up 6 bases and V 6 bases, and 14 bases lay outside the gene matches.

The chain combines TRBV5-6 with TRBJ2-1, with 8 bases lining up with TRBD1. With V trimmed by 4 bases and J by 8 bases, 17 bases remained unmatched. CDR1 SGHDT and CDR2 YYEEEE come from the germline V gene. The CDR3 has 17 residues. Here the CDR3 DNA reads TGTGCCAGCAGCATGGACAGGGACGTTTTGTTGAACGATGAGCAGTTCTTC. As protein: CASSMDRDVLLNDEQFF.